A single sample is the source of the 22 T cell receptor beta chains below, sequenced in a study of T cells in Graves' hyperthyroidism and ophthalmopathy. Using RNA transcripts as the source, TCR beta CDR3 regions were amplified. The TCR CDR3 first-round RT-PCR relied on the HTBI primer set. TCRdb reprocessed the multiplex PCR reads via MiXCR and lists one record per CDR3 protein. The table lists more than 550,000 distinct CDR3 sequences, around 15% of them singletons. The sample taken for sequencing was blood. The source is a man in his fifties with Graves' hyperthyroidism.

The CDR3: CASSIGPSGSEADTQYF. The CDR3 bases are TGTGCCAGTAGTATCGGCCCTAGCGGGTCCGAGGCAGATACGCAGTATTTT. The chain combines TRBV19 with TRBJ2-3; 8 bases fit TRBD2. Trimming at V came to 3 bases and at J to 4 bases, leaving 12 bases not matched to a gene. Germline V lookup: CDR1 LNHDA, CDR2 SQIVND (reference sequence). This CDR3 has 17 residues.

This clonotype was seen many times. The chain links TRBV28 to TRBJ1-1; D gene unclear. CDR1 is MDHEN and CDR2 is SYDVKM in the germline V gene. V was shortened by 7 bases and J by 2 bases, with 8 bases between the two germline ends. This CDR3 is 12 amino acids long. Here the CDR3 reads CASNKANTEAFF. CDR3 sequence (DNA): TGTGCCAGCAACAAGGCAAACACTGAAGCTTTCTTT.

This clonotype appeared many times. V is TRBV9 and J is TRBJ2-5; D gene uncertain. The CDR3 has 14 amino acids. Trimming removed 0 bases from V and 2 bases from J, with 8 bases in between. The germline CDR1 and CDR2 sequences are SGDLS and YYNGEE. CDR3 DNA: TGTGCCAGCAGCGTAGGAGGAATTCAAGAGACCCAGTACTTC. Its translation is CASSVGGIQETQYF.

The J gene is TRBJ2-3, the V gene TRBV2; TRBD1 aligns across 9 bases. V lost 6 bases, J lost 3 bases, and 10 bases stayed unmatched. This CDR3 is 16 amino acids long. The V gene's germline CDR1 is SNHLY and CDR2 FYNNEI. The CDR3 nucleotides are TGTGCCAGCAGACTTACAGGGGGCTCACAAACAGATACGCAGTATTTT. It translates to CASRLTGGSQTDTQYF. The full variable domain, rest sourced from reference TRBV2 and TRBJ2-3, is EPEVTQTPSHQVTQMGQEVILRCVPISNHLYFYWYRQILGQKVEFLVSFYNNEISEKSEIFDDQFSVERPDGSNFTLKIRSTKLEDSAMYFCASRLTGGSQTDTQYFGPGTRLTVL.

This clonotype was seen more than once but under ten times. The chain carries TRBV15 and TRBJ1-5; the match to TRBD1 covers 8 bases. The V and J ends lost 4 bases and 0 bases, in that order; junction bases with no gene match: 11. CDR3 length: 18 amino acids. From germline, CDR1 is LNHNV and CDR2 YYDKDF (reference sequence). This CDR3 reads CATSTLGQGLGSNQPQHF. CDR3 coding DNA: TGTGCCACCAGCACTCTCGGACAGGGCCTCGGTAGCAATCAGCCCCAGCATTTT. Complete variable domain (other parts from reference TRBV15 and TRBJ1-5): DAMVIQNPRYQVTQFGKPVTLSCSQTLNHNVMYWYQQKSSQAPKLLFHYYDKDFNNEADTPDNFQSRRPNTSFCFLDIRSPGLGDTAMYLCATSTLGQGLGSNQPQHFGDGTRLSIL.

This clonotype was recorded many times. The J gene is TRBJ2-7, the V gene TRBV7-3; the match to TRBD1 covers 7 bases. This CDR3 region has 12 residues. Germline assignment: CDR1 SGHTA and CDR2 FQGTGA. V shed 4 bases and J 6 bases; nucleotides not matched to a gene: 3. The CDR3 protein is CASSSDRFEQYF. Written as DNA, the CDR3 is TGTGCCAGCAGCTCGGACAGGTTCGAGCAGTACTTC.

There are many counts of this clonotype. The CDR3 sequence is CAWSVQYNEQFF. The CDR3 DNA reads TGTGCCTGGAGTGTCCAATACAATGAGCAGTTCTTC. The chain carries TRBV30 and TRBJ2-1; no reliable D call. There are 12 residues in the CDR3. Germline CDR1 GTSNPN, CDR2 SVGIG (reference sequence). V was trimmed by 0 bases and J by 4 bases, leaving 4 bases between them.

In its sample, this clonotype was seen once. This clone may be a read error of a much larger clone one base away. This chain links TRBV28 with TRBJ2-7, with D perhaps TRBD1 (5 bases). V lost 5 bases and J 1 base, leaving 15 bases between the germline ends. Germline V gives CDR1 MDHEN, CDR2 SYDVKM. The CDR3 contains 15 residues. This chain's CDR3 is CASSTTRETSYEQYF. CDR3 DNA: TGTGCCAGCAGTACAACCAGGGAAACGTCCTACGAGCAGTACTTC.

This clonotype occurred many times. The rearrangement links TRBV7-9 to TRBJ1-2; a possible D gene is TRBD1 (6 bases). This CDR3 is 13 amino acids long. Germline CDR1 is SEHNR and CDR2 is FQNEAQ (reference sequence). Trimming took 3 bases from V and 6 from J, leaving 11 bases between them. The chain's CDR3 is CASSFEQGHGYTF. The CDR3 DNA is TGTGCCAGCAGCTTCGAACAGGGCCATGGCTACACCTTC.

In this sample, this clonotype turned up many times. The J gene is TRBJ2-5, the V gene TRBV11-2, with TRBD2 identical over 12 bases. Losses at the gene ends were 4 bases for V and 5 bases for J; bases not matched to a gene: 11. The CDR3 contains 17 residues. Germline V lookup: CDR1 SGHAT, CDR2 FQNNGV. This chain's CDR3 is CASSSPTSGRVVETQYF. CDR3 in DNA: TGTGCCAGCAGCTCGCCGACTAGCGGGAGAGTAGTGGAGACCCAGTACTTC.

This clonotype is judged medium-sized (0.01 to 0.1%). This chain connects TRBV6-2 or TRBV6-3 to TRBJ2-7; D is possibly TRBD1 (6 bases). Germline-derived CDR1 and CDR2 are MNHEY and SVGEGT. This CDR3 is 13 amino acids long. Trimming stripped 5 bases from V and 7 bases from J, with 15 bases between. This CDR3 reads CASSPSGHLEQYF. In DNA form, the CDR3 reads TGTGCCAGCAGTCCCTCGGGACATTTGGAGCAGTACTTC.

This clonotype occurred many times. V and J are TRBV2 and TRBJ1-5; 8 bases are a match to TRBD1. CDR1 and CDR2 (germline): SNHLY, FYNNEI. Losses at the gene ends were 1 base for V and 1 base for J; bases not matched to a gene: 3. This CDR3 has 16 residues. The CDR3 DNA is TGTGCCAGCAGTGAAGGAGCAGGGGGCAGCAATCAGCCCCAGCATTTT. Translating it yields CASSEGAGGSNQPQHF.

V is TRBV20-1 and J is TRBJ2-1; 13 positions match TRBD2. V shed 6 bases and J 8 bases; nucleotides not matched to a gene: 13. There are 16 residues in the CDR3. Germline lookup yields CDR1 DFQATT and CDR2 SNEGSKA (reference sequence). The CDR3 region is CSASKEGTSGIDEQFF. The CDR3 DNA follows: TGCAGTGCATCCAAGGAGGGGACTAGCGGGATCGATGAGCAGTTCTTC.

The sample holds many counts of this clonotype. The chain couples TRBV28 to TRBJ2-7, with 10 bases matching TRBD2. This CDR3 region has 16 residues. V lost 5 bases to trimming and J lost 0 bases; unmatched junction nucleotides: 7. CDR1 is MDHEN, CDR2 SYDVKM, per germline. The CDR3 DNA reads as TGTGCCAGCAGTCCGGAGACTAGCGGGCGCTCCTACGAGCAGTACTTC. It specifies CASSPETSGRSYEQYF.

Worth noting for this clonotype: The junction and the germline gene differ at one end; a read error may be behind it. V gene TRBV7-3 combines with J gene TRBJ2-3; 7 bases map to TRBD2. This CDR3 is built from 15 residues. Per germline, CDR1 SGHTA and CDR2 FQGTGA. The CDR3 spells CSSSLTGLTTDTQYF. The DNA for the CDR3 is TGTTCCAGCAGCTTAACGGGACTAACCACAGATACGCAGTATTTT.

This clonotype was picked up a small number of times. The chain couples TRBV5-1 to TRBJ1-3; unclear D gene. V gave up 0 bases and J gave up 1 base, with 2 bases separating them. Germline assignment: CDR1 SGHRS and CDR2 YFSETQ. The CDR3 length is 13 residues. The CDR3 nucleotides read TGCGCCAGCAGCTTGGAGTCTGGAAACACCATATATTTT. Translation: CASSLESGNTIYF.

This clonotype was seen at least ten times. V is TRBV11-1 and J is TRBJ1-1; 10 positions agree with TRBD1. With 3 bases clipped from V and 1 base from J, the junction kept 2 bases outside the gene matches. The length of the CDR3 is 15 residues. From germline, CDR1 is SGHAT and CDR2 FQDESV (reference sequence). CDR3 sequence: CASSFRDRGNTEAFF. CDR3 nucleotides: TGTGCCAGCAGCTTCCGGGACAGGGGGAACACTGAAGCTTTCTTT.

In this sample, this clonotype turned up many times. This sequence joins TRBV15 and TRBJ2-3, with D perhaps TRBD1 (5 bases). From germline, CDR1 is LNHNV and CDR2 YYDKDF (reference sequence). V lost 0 bases to trimming and J lost 4 bases, with 11 bases between them. The CDR3 sequence is 15 residues long. The CDR3, as DNA: TGTGCCACCAGCAGAGACCAGGGTGACGCAGATACGCAGTATTTT. This codes for CATSRDQGDADTQYF.

This clonotype was observed a handful of times. J is TRBJ1-5 and V is TRBV19, with 8 bases aligning to TRBD1. The CDR3 is 15 residues long. CDR1 is LNHDA, CDR2 SQIVND, per germline (reference sequence). The J segment lost 5 bases and the V segment lost 4 bases, leaving 7 bases of the junction unmatched. For the CDR3, the DNA is TGTGCCAGTAGTACGACTGGACAGGGAGATCAGCCCCAGCATTTT. It codes for CASSTTGQGDQPQHF.

This clonotype was detected many times. The chain couples TRBV11-2 to TRBJ2-1; 8 positions agree with TRBD1. The trim removed 2 bases at V and 9 bases at J, leaving 9 bases unmatched. CDR3 size: 15 residues. Germline CDR1 is SGHAT and CDR2 is FQNNGV. The DNA for the CDR3 is TGTGCCAGCAGCTTATCCGGCAGGGGGCTTCTTGAGCAGTTCTTC. Protein sequence: CASSLSGRGLLEQFF.

This clonotype occurred many times. The V gene is TRBV19, the J gene TRBJ2-1; a weak D match, TRBD1 (6 bases). The CDR3 consists of 15 residues. The germline V gene encodes CDR1 LNHDA and CDR2 SQIVND (reference sequence). With 9 bases removed from V and 7 bases from J, the gap between germline ends came to 22 bases. This CDR3 reads CASKKDSGPWNEQFF. CDR3 bases: TGTGCCAGCAAAAAGGACAGTGGGCCTTGGAATGAGCAGTTCTTC.

This clonotype was observed at least ten times. The rearrangement links TRBV9 to TRBJ2-3; 7 bases are shared with TRBD1. The length of the CDR3 is 17 residues. Trimming removed 4 bases from V and 2 bases from J; junction bases left unmatched: 13. CDR1 SGDLS and CDR2 YYNGEE come from the germline V gene. CDR3 sequence: CASSPSVGTDYTDTQYF. For the CDR3, the DNA is TGTGCCAGCAGCCCGAGTGTGGGGACAGACTACACAGATACGCAGTATTTT.